Following are 29 T cell receptor beta chains from one sample sequenced in a study of T cell responses to AZD1222 COVID-19 vaccine. Only in-frame clones appear in the TCRdb table, and some are missing; sequencing was by immunoSEQ multiplex PCR. The data hold around 140,000 clones, with about 92% observed a single time. The sequencing used peripheral blood, collected on day 0 of AZD1222 vaccination. Source of these receptors: an adult in good health.

The chain combines TRBV29-1 with TRBJ1-2; a possible D gene is TRBD1 (5 bases). V gave up 7 bases and J gave up 1 base, with 16 bases separating them. Germline lookup yields CDR1 SQVTM and CDR2 ANQGSEA. The CDR3 spans 14 residues. The CDR3 spells CSAPKTDLNYGYTF. DNA of the CDR3: TGCAGCGCCCCCAAGACAGATCTTAACTATGGCTACACCTTC.

V and J are TRBV6-5 and TRBJ1-1; D is unresolved. Per germline, CDR1 MNHEY and CDR2 SVGAGI. V lost 2 bases, J lost 8 bases, and 6 bases lay in between. The CDR3 is made up of 11 amino acids. The CDR3 loop is CASSYGPEAFF. The DNA for the CDR3 is TGTGCCAGCAGTTACGGACCAGAAGCTTTCTTT.

The chain carries TRBV5-1 and TRBJ2-1, with TRBD1 as a possible D gene (5 bases). There are 14 residues in the CDR3. The germline CDR1 and CDR2 sequences are SGHRS and YFSETQ. The V end was cut by 4 bases, the J end by 5 bases, with 13 bases between. Written as DNA, the CDR3 is TGCGCCAGCAGCCTTGGGGCCCAGAACAATGAGCAGTTCTTC. Translated, it gives CASSLGAQNNEQFF.

The genes are TRBV11-2 and TRBJ1-1; TRBD1 is a possible D gene (5 bases). CDR3 length: 16 amino acids. The V gene's germline CDR1 is SGHAT and CDR2 FQNNGV. Trimming removed 0 bases from V and 1 base from J, with 12 bases in between. The chain's CDR3 is CASSLDKGWRNTEAFF. The CDR3 coding sequence is TGTGCCAGCAGCTTAGATAAGGGGTGGAGGAACACTGAAGCTTTCTTT. The entire variable domain, with the rest obtained from reference TRBV11-2 and TRBJ1-1, is as follows: EAGVAQSPRYKIIEKRQSVAFWCNPISGHATLYWYQQILGQGPKLLIQFQNNGVVDDSQLPKDRFSAERLKGVDSTLKIQPAKLEDSAVYLCASSLDKGWRNTEAFFGQGTRLTVV.

The chain carries TRBV19 and TRBJ1-6; a possible D gene is TRBD1 (6 bases). Germline lookup yields CDR1 LNHDA and CDR2 SQIVND (reference sequence). CDR3 length equals 18 residues. Between the trimmed V and J ends, which lost 3 bases and 5 bases, there was a span of 20 bases. The DNA of the CDR3 is TGTGCCAGTAGTATCTCCCGGAAAGGACAGAAAAATAATTCACCCCTCCACTTT. This codes for CASSISRKGQKNNSPLHF.

The J gene is TRBJ1-5, the V gene TRBV30, with 8 bases aligning to TRBD1. CDR1 is GTSNPN, CDR2 SVGIG, per germline (reference sequence). This CDR3 comprises 14 residues. V gave up 4 bases and J gave up 6 bases; unmatched junction bases: 8. The CDR3 sequence is CAWTPTGAGQPQHF. The CDR3 DNA follows: TGTGCCTGGACTCCGACAGGGGCGGGTCAGCCCCAGCATTTT.

The chain recombines TRBV7-2 with TRBJ2-3; TRBD2 aligns across 12 bases. Germline V CDR1 and CDR2: SGHTA, FQGNSA. The ends lost 4 bases at V and 4 bases at J; junction bases unmatched: 9. CDR3 size: 17 residues. The CDR3 bases are TGTGCCAGCAGCTCCAAGACTAGCGGGGGCGGGGCAGATACGCAGTATTTT. Protein sequence: CASSSKTSGGGADTQYF.

This chain joins TRBV18 and TRBJ2-6, with D maybe TRBD1 (6 bases). The V and J ends lost 4 bases and 1 base respectively, with 11 bases between them. CDR1 KGHSH and CDR2 LQKENI come from the germline V gene. This CDR3 contains 16 residues. For the CDR3, the DNA is TGTGCCAGCTCACTTAACACAGGGTCTGGGGCCAACGTCCTGACTTTC. Its translation: CASSLNTGSGANVLTF.

The J gene is TRBJ1-1, the V gene TRBV30; no clear D. Germline V CDR1 and CDR2: GTSNPN, SVGIG (reference sequence). V lost 2 bases and J lost 6, with 10 bases in between. The CDR3 length is 12 residues. The CDR3: CAWSLSGPEAFF. CDR3 nucleotides: TGTGCCTGGAGTTTAAGTGGCCCTGAAGCTTTCTTT.

The CDR3 coding sequence is TGCAGCGTTAGTGGCTACACCTTC. Its translation is CSVSGYTF. V usage is TRBV29-1 and J usage is TRBJ1-2, with D unresolved. The V gene lost 5 bases and the J gene lost 7 bases, with 2 bases spanning the gap. This CDR3 comprises 8 residues. From germline, CDR1 is SQVTM and CDR2 ANQGSEA.

This clone was counted only a few times. This chain connects TRBV18 to TRBJ1-2, with D possibly being TRBD1 (5 bases). V was trimmed by 3 bases and J by 7 bases, leaving 18 bases between them. This CDR3 region has 15 residues. Germline CDR1 reads KGHSH; CDR2 reads LQKENI. Here the CDR3 reads CASSPTQDLGRGYTF. The CDR3 DNA is TGTGCCAGCTCACCCACACAGGACTTGGGACGTGGCTACACCTTC. Filled out from reference TRBV18 and TRBJ1-2, the complete variable domain reads NAGVMQNPRHLVRRRGQEARLRCSPMKGHSHVYWYRQLPEEGLKFMVYLQKENIIDESGMPKERFSAEFPKEGPSILRIQQVVRGDSAAYFCASSPTQDLGRGYTFGSGTRLTVV.

Here the CDR3 reads CASSTSASGGATREQYF. CDR3 coding DNA: TGTGCCAGCAGCACGTCGGCTAGCGGGGGGGCCACTCGCGAGCAGTACTTC. The V call is TRBV11-2, the J call TRBJ2-7, with 12 nucleotides matching TRBD2. The ends lost 5 bases at V and 6 bases at J; junction bases unmatched: 14. The CDR3 loop spans 17 amino acids. Germline CDR1 is SGHAT and CDR2 is FQNNGV.

A single count supports this clone. The chain links TRBV7-9 to TRBJ2-6; D is possibly TRBD1 (6 bases). With 1 base removed from V and 2 bases from J, the gap between germline ends came to 12 bases. Per germline, CDR1 SEHNR and CDR2 FQNEAQ (reference sequence). The length of the CDR3 is 17 residues. CDR3 protein: CASSLGTQGPGANVLTF. As DNA, the CDR3 is TGTGCCAGCAGCTTAGGGACACAGGGCCCTGGGGCCAACGTCCTGACTTTC.

The chain uses TRBV4-3 and TRBJ1-5; TRBD1 agrees at 9 bases. The V gene end was trimmed by 4 bases and the J gene end by 2 bases; junction bases not matched to a gene: 3. Germline V lookup: CDR1 LGHNA, CDR2 YSLEER. The CDR3 contains 15 residues. The CDR3: CASSPRTGGNQPQHF. The CDR3 coding sequence is TGCGCCAGCAGCCCCCGGACAGGGGGCAATCAGCCCCAGCATTTT.

This sequence joins TRBV7-9 and TRBJ1-1; 7 bases map to TRBD1. The germline CDR1 and CDR2 sequences are SEHNR and FQNEAQ (reference sequence). The CDR3 contains 14 residues. The trim removed 5 bases at V and 1 base at J, leaving 4 bases unmatched. The CDR3 loop is CASSPRTGNTEAFF. The CDR3 nucleotides are TGTGCCAGCAGCCCTAGGACAGGGAACACTGAAGCTTTCTTT.

This chain connects TRBV10-3 to TRBJ2-5; unclear D gene. The CDR3 spans 11 residues. V lost 4 bases, J lost 3 bases, and 3 bases lay in between. Germline CDR1 ENHRY, CDR2 SYGVKD. This CDR3 reads CAISAEETQYF. The CDR3 coding sequence is TGTGCCATCAGTGCCGAAGAGACCCAGTACTTC.

V gene TRBV4-1 combines with J gene TRBJ2-2; D is tentatively TRBD1 or TRBD2 (5 bases each). Germline CDR1 MGHRA, CDR2 YSYEKL. This CDR3 has 16 amino acids. V was pared by 1 base and J by 2 bases, with 11 bases between. In DNA, the CDR3 is TGCGCCAGCAGCCAAGTTGTCGGGGCAAACACCGGGGAGCTGTTTTTT. It is translated as CASSQVVGANTGELFF.

This chain joins TRBV7-9 and TRBJ2-1; unclear D gene. Trimming removed 7 bases at V and 6 bases at J, with 10 bases between. The CDR3 has 12 residues. CDR1 is SEHNR, CDR2 FQNEAQ, per germline (reference sequence). The CDR3 loop reads CASTDPFNEQFF. The CDR3 DNA is TGTGCCAGCACGGACCCCTTCAATGAGCAGTTCTTC.

The J gene is TRBJ2-1, the V gene TRBV9, with 10 bases matching TRBD2. The CDR3 covers 15 residues. Germline trimming cut 4 bases from V and 7 bases from J; bases unmatched to any gene: 8. From germline, CDR1 is SGDLS and CDR2 YYNGEE. The CDR3 sequence is CASSTGLAVGNEQFF. The CDR3 coding sequence is TGTGCCAGCAGCACTGGACTAGCGGTAGGAAATGAGCAGTTCTTC.

The chain links TRBV5-1 to TRBJ2-2; D is possibly TRBD1 (6 bases). This CDR3 spans 15 amino acids. V gave up 4 bases and J gave up 2 bases, with 12 bases separating them. The germline V gene encodes CDR1 SGHRS and CDR2 YFSETQ. The DNA for the CDR3 is TGCGCCAGCAGCCCAGGGGATACTAACACCGGGGAGCTGTTTTTT. It codes for CASSPGDTNTGELFF.

The rearrangement uses TRBV11-1 and TRBJ2-6, with D perhaps TRBD1 (5 bases). V gave up 2 bases and J gave up 0 bases, with 8 bases separating them. This CDR3 region has 16 residues. Germline V gene data show CDR1 as SGHAT and CDR2 as FQDESV (reference sequence). The CDR3 reads CASSLTGSSGANVLTF. CDR3 in DNA: TGTGCCAGCAGCTTAACAGGAAGCTCTGGGGCCAACGTCCTGACTTTC.

The rearrangement joins TRBV7-8 to TRBJ1-3; D is unclear. V was pared by 4 bases and J by 1 base, with 17 bases between. Germline lookup yields CDR1 SGHVS and CDR2 FQNEAQ. CDR3 size: 17 residues. The CDR3 sequence is CASSSTWNWGSGNTIYF. The CDR3 nucleotides are TGTGCCAGCAGCTCCACCTGGAACTGGGGTTCTGGAAACACCATATATTTT. The whole variable domain, remainder taken from reference TRBV7-8 and TRBJ1-3, is GAGVSQSPRYKVAKRGQDVALRCDPISGHVSLFWYQQALGQGPEFLTYFQNEAQLDKSGLPSDRFFAERPEGSVSTLKIQRTQQEDSAVYLCASSSTWNWGSGNTIYFGEGSWLTVV.

This chain uses TRBV3-1 (or the pseudogene TRBV3-2) with TRBJ1-2; D gene unclear. The CDR3 extends over 12 amino acids. Germline CDR1 is LGHDT and CDR2 is YNNKEL (reference sequence). With 1 base removed from V and 8 bases from J, the gap between germline ends came to 8 bases. Written as DNA, the CDR3 is TGTGCCAGCAGCCAAGGAGTATGGGGCTACACCTTC. Its translation is CASSQGVWGYTF.

This rearrangement joins TRBV7-3 to TRBJ1-1; D may be TRBD1 (6 bases). V was pared by 6 bases and J by 4 bases, with 15 bases between. The length of the CDR3 is 14 residues. Germline V gene data show CDR1 as SGHTA and CDR2 as FQGTGA. The CDR3 loop reads CASRQGTGSTEAFF. The CDR3 nucleotides read TGTGCCAGCAGACAAGGAACAGGGTCCACTGAAGCTTTCTTT.

V usage is TRBV30 and J usage is TRBJ1-6; D not resolved. This CDR3 has 14 amino acids. With 3 bases removed from V and 9 bases from J, the gap between germline ends came to 15 bases. Germline CDR1 is GTSNPN and CDR2 is SVGIG (reference sequence). The CDR3 spells CAWRARPHFSPLHF. CDR3 nucleotide sequence: TGTGCCTGGAGGGCCCGGCCCCATTTTTCACCCCTCCACTTT.

This clone occurred a few times. This chain's CDR3 is CASSLSGGVTDTQYF. The CDR3 nucleotides are TGTGCCAGCAGCTTATCAGGGGGCGTCACAGATACGCAGTATTTT. The chain combines TRBV7-9 with TRBJ2-3; 8 bases map to TRBD1. Germline assignment: CDR1 SEHNR and CDR2 FQNEAQ (reference sequence). There are 15 residues in the CDR3. Losses at the gene ends were 2 bases for V and 2 bases for J; bases not matched to a gene: 3.

This chain connects TRBV5-1 to TRBJ1-1; no definite D call. The CDR3 runs to 14 residues. Germline V CDR1 and CDR2: SGHRS, YFSETQ. V lost 0 bases and J 1 base, leaving 7 bases between the germline ends. CDR3: CASSLETSNTEAFF. For the CDR3, the DNA is TGCGCCAGCAGCTTGGAAACGTCGAACACTGAAGCTTTCTTT.

The V call is TRBV30, the J call TRBJ1-2, with D tentatively TRBD1 (5 bases). From germline, CDR1 is GTSNPN and CDR2 SVGIG (reference sequence). This CDR3 contains 15 residues. With 6 bases removed from V and 8 bases from J, the gap between germline ends came to 25 bases. The CDR3 region has the DNA TGTGCCTGCCACGAAGGTTTGGTTCTATGGGGCGGCTACACCTTC. Translation: CACHEGLVLWGGYTF.

The chain combines TRBV30 with TRBJ2-1; 10 bases map to TRBD1. The germline gives CDR1 GTSNPN, CDR2 SVGIG (reference sequence). J lost 4 bases, V lost 3 bases, and 3 bases had no gene match. The CDR3 sequence is 14 residues long. The CDR3 DNA reads TGTGCCTGGAGGGACAGGGGGTCTTACAATGAGCAGTTCTTC. This encodes CAWRDRGSYNEQFF.